What follows are 18 T cell receptor beta chains derived from one specimen sequenced in a study of blood T cell repertoires in COVID-19. Method: immunoSEQ multiplex PCR; TCRdb's copy keeps in-frame clones and lacks some. The sample includes 300,000 to 450,000 clones, approximately 86% of them seen just once. Specimen: peripheral blood. These receptors originate from a human donor in a cohort sampled during active COVID-19.

V gene TRBV28 combines with J gene TRBJ1-4; 8 nucleotides line up with TRBD1. CDR1 is MDHEN and CDR2 is SYDVKM in the germline V gene. CDR3 length equals 14 residues. Losses at the gene ends were 6 bases for V and 4 bases for J; bases not matched to a gene: 4. The CDR3 DNA reads TGTGCCAGCAGCCAGACAGGGGATAATGAAAAACTGTTTTTT. It yields the protein CASSQTGDNEKLFF.

The rearrangement links TRBV19 to TRBJ1-4, with D perhaps TRBD1 (5 bases). This CDR3 is 15 amino acids long. V lost 6 bases, J lost 5 bases, and 16 bases lay in between. Germline CDR1 and CDR2: LNHDA and SQIVND (reference sequence). This chain's CDR3 is CASSKTGLRNEKLFF. The DNA for the CDR3 is TGTGCCAGTAGCAAAACAGGATTAAGGAATGAAAAACTGTTTTTT. The full variable domain, rest sourced from reference TRBV19 and TRBJ1-4, is DGGITQSPKYLFRKEGQNVTLSCEQNLNHDAMYWYRQDPGQGLRLIYYSQIVNDFQKGDIAEGYSVSREKKESFPLTVTSAQKNPTAFYLCASSKTGLRNEKLFFGSGTQLSVL.

This clone showed up just once. The chain combines TRBV6-6 with TRBJ1-6; TRBD1 is a possible D gene (6 bases). V lost 8 bases, J lost 4 bases, and 12 bases lay in between. Germline CDR1 is MNHNY and CDR2 is SVGAGI (reference sequence). CDR3 length equals 14 residues. The CDR3 sequence is CASLRQEYNSPLHF. CDR3 bases: TGTGCCAGCCTCCGACAGGAGTATAATTCACCCCTCCACTTT.

This clone has just one count. This chain connects TRBV7-8 to TRBJ2-3; D remains unclear. The V gene lost 5 bases and the J gene lost 9 bases, with 12 bases spanning the gap. The CDR3 loop spans 12 amino acids. CDR1 and CDR2 from the germline V gene are SGHVS and FQNEAQ. The CDR3 reads CASSRARVTQYF. The CDR3, as DNA: TGTGCCAGCAGCAGAGCCCGGGTGACGCAGTATTTT.

This rearrangement joins TRBV6-6 to TRBJ2-3, with 9 bases lining up with TRBD2. V was clipped by 7 bases and J by 0 bases; unmatched bases: 8. Germline V gene lookup returns CDR1 MNHNY and CDR2 SVGAGI (reference sequence). The CDR3 has 16 residues. CDR3: CASTLGTSTSTDTQYF. In DNA, the CDR3 is TGTGCCAGCACCCTAGGGACTAGCACGAGCACAGATACGCAGTATTTT.

The CDR3 DNA sequence: TGTGCCAGCAGCCCATGGACTAGCGGCAATGAGCAGTTCTTC. It translates to CASSPWTSGNEQFF. The chain joins TRBV5-4 to TRBJ2-1; 10 bases are a match to TRBD2. Trimming cost V 4 bases and J 6 bases; bases outside gene matches: 4. Germline V CDR1 and CDR2: SGHNT, YYREEE (reference sequence). The length of the CDR3 is 14 residues.

The gene calls are TRBV7-2 and TRBJ1-1; maybe TRBD1 (6 bases). Trimming stripped 5 bases from V and 4 bases from J, with 14 bases between. The CDR3 runs to 14 residues. Germline CDR1 reads SGHTA; CDR2 reads FQGNSA. The DNA for the CDR3 is TGTGCCAGCAGCATGAACAGGGTCCCCACTGAAGCTTTCTTT. Translated, it gives CASSMNRVPTEAFF.

V is TRBV27 and J is TRBJ1-1, with TRBD1 identical over 10 bases. Germline values: CDR1 MNHEY, CDR2 SMNVEV (reference sequence). The trim removed 6 bases at V and 3 bases at J, leaving 7 bases unmatched. The CDR3 totals 15 residues. DNA of the CDR3: TGTGCCAGCAGGAAGGACAGGGGGAAGGACACTGAAGCTTTCTTT. It codes for CASRKDRGKDTEAFF.

The V gene is TRBV6-1, the J gene TRBJ2-5; D unclear. CDR1 and CDR2 (germline): MNHNS, SASEGT. The germline V and J ends were trimmed by 3 bases and 5 bases, with 7 bases remaining between them. This CDR3 is built from 12 residues. The CDR3 spells CASSDGWETQYF. CDR3 nucleotides: TGTGCCAGCAGTGACGGGTGGGAGACCCAGTACTTC.

The rearrangement links TRBV19 to TRBJ1-6; TRBD1 is a possible D gene (5 bases). V was pared by 5 bases and J by 2 bases, with 13 bases between. Germline CDR1 reads LNHDA; CDR2 reads SQIVND (reference sequence). This CDR3 has 16 amino acids. Here the CDR3 DNA reads TGTGCCAGTAGTGACAGAGGAGAGGCCTATAATTCACCCCTCCACTTT. This codes for CASSDRGEAYNSPLHF.

The chain uses TRBV11-2 and TRBJ1-3; D may be TRBD1 (6 bases). Per the germline V gene, CDR1 is SGHAT and CDR2 is FQNNGV. V lost 5 bases to trimming and J lost 6 bases, with 23 bases between them. The CDR3 covers 17 residues. The CDR3: CASSTLTGPLWKNTIYF. In DNA, the CDR3 is TGTGCCAGCAGCACCCTGACAGGCCCCCTCTGGAAAAACACCATATATTTT.

CDR3 sequence (DNA): TGTGCCAGCAGCCGAGACAGGGGACCTAATTCACCCCTCCACTTT. As protein: CASSRDRGPNSPLHF. J is TRBJ1-6 and V is TRBV5-4; TRBD1 matches at 8 bases. Germline loops: CDR1 SGHNT, CDR2 YYREEE (reference sequence). The J segment lost 6 bases and the V segment lost 4 bases, leaving 6 bases of the junction unmatched. The length of the CDR3 is 15 residues. Based on the CDR3 plus reference TRBV5-4 and TRBJ1-6, the full variable domain is ETGVTQSPTHLIKTRGQQVTLRCSSQSGHNTVSWYQQALGQGPQFIFQYYREEENGRGNFPPRFSGLQFPNYSSELNVNALELDDSALYLCASSRDRGPNSPLHFGNGTRLTVT.

The chain employs TRBV11-2 and TRBJ2-7; D call uncertain. This CDR3 has 14 amino acids. The germline V and J ends were trimmed by 0 bases and 5 bases, with 11 bases remaining between them. Germline lookup yields CDR1 SGHAT and CDR2 FQNNGV. CDR3 sequence (DNA): TGTGCCAGCAGCTTAGAAATTTTGAGCCACGAGCAGTACTTC. Translating it yields CASSLEILSHEQYF.

This clone has a single count. This CDR3 is CASSQDRDSPYNEQFF. The CDR3 DNA is TGCGCCAGCAGCCAAGACCGGGACTCGCCGTACAATGAGCAGTTCTTC. This chain links TRBV4-1 with TRBJ2-1, with D maybe TRBD2 (6 bases). The CDR3 is 16 amino acids. V dropped 0 bases and J dropped 4 bases, with 13 bases sitting between them. Germline CDR1 MGHRA, CDR2 YSYEKL.

The chain couples TRBV3-1 (or the pseudogene TRBV3-2) to TRBJ2-7; TRBD2 matches at 12 bases. The CDR3 spans 16 residues. Germline V lookup: CDR1 LGHDT, CDR2 YNNKEL (reference sequence). Trimming at V came to 4 bases and at J to 5 bases, leaving 9 bases not matched to a gene. The CDR3 here is CASSLRLAGETDEQYF. The CDR3 DNA is TGTGCCAGCAGCCTTAGACTAGCGGGGGAGACAGACGAGCAGTACTTC.

The chain is built from TRBV7-2 and TRBJ2-5; TRBD2 matches 12 bases. V was pared by 5 bases and J by 5 bases, with 3 bases of the junction left unmatched. The CDR3 extends over 14 amino acids. Looked up from germline, CDR1 is SGHTA and CDR2 is FQGNSA. The CDR3 region is CASSTGTSGETQYF. Written as DNA, the CDR3 is TGTGCCAGCAGCACCGGGACTAGCGGGGAGACCCAGTACTTC. Full variable domain (remainder filled in from reference TRBV7-2 and TRBJ2-5): GAGVSQSPSNKVTEKGKDVELRCDPISGHTALYWYRQSLGQGLEFLIYFQGNSAPDKSGLPSDRFSAERTGGSVSTLTIQRTQQEDSAVYLCASSTGTSGETQYFGPGTRLLVL.

The V gene is TRBV25-1, the J gene TRBJ1-5, with a possible D match to TRBD1 (5 bases). CDR1 and CDR2 (germline): MGHDK, SYGVNS. The CDR3 spans 16 residues. V shed 4 bases and J shed 0 bases, with 13 bases lying between them. The CDR3 sequence: CASSAMGLYSNQPQHF. Here the CDR3 DNA reads TGTGCCAGCAGTGCAATGGGGCTATATAGCAATCAGCCCCAGCATTTT. The full variable domain, with the rest looked up from reference TRBV25-1 and TRBJ1-5, is EADIYQTPRYLVIGTGKKITLECSQTMGHDKMYWYQQDPGMELHLIHYSYGVNSTEKGDLSSESTVSRIRTEHFPLTLESARPSHTSQYLCASSAMGLYSNQPQHFGDGTRLSIL.

This chain connects TRBV30 to TRBJ1-4; D perhaps matches TRBD1 (5 bases). The CDR3 length is 16 residues. Per the germline V gene, CDR1 is GTSNPN and CDR2 is SVGIG (reference sequence). Trimming took 0 bases from V and 0 from J, leaving 11 bases between them. DNA of the CDR3: TGTGCCTGGAGTGTAAGTGGCAGGGCAACTAATGAAAAACTGTTTTTT. It yields the protein CAWSVSGRATNEKLFF.